A selection of T cell receptor beta chains follows, all from one sample in a study of blood T cell repertoires in COVID-19. Here immunoSEQ multiplex PCR was the method, and the copy in TCRdb shows in-frame clones only, minus some. The sample shows 55,000 to 80,000 clones, 82% of them seen only once. Sequencing was done on a sample of peripheral blood. The receptors here all came from a human donor in a cohort sampled during active COVID-19. The CDR3 runs from the conserved cysteine through the conserved F or W. Fields, in order: J gene, clone size, D gene, V gene, CDR3 DNA, CDR3 protein. The D gene is left open where the match is weak. Only some rows state a clone size, as once, few, many or a class for expanded clones.

J: TRBJ2-3
size: NA
D: NA
V: TRBV7-8
DNA: TGTGCCAGCAGCCCGGGTGGGGCACTTGCAGATACGCAGTATTTT
CDR3: CASSPGGALADTQYF

J: TRBJ2-7
size: NA
D: TRBD2
V: TRBV20-1
DNA: TGCAGTGCTAGTTATAGCGGGGGGACCGGCTACGAGCAGTACTTC
CDR3: CSASYSGGTGYEQYF

J: TRBJ1-2
size: NA
D: NA
V: TRBV24-1
DNA: TGTGCCACCAGTGATTCAGGGGTCGGAGGCTACACCTTC
CDR3: CATSDSGVGGYTF

J: TRBJ2-1
size: NA
D: TRBD2
V: TRBV30
DNA: TGTGCCTGGAGCTCTAGCGGGGGGCCCGAGCAGTTCTTC
CDR3: CAWSSSGGPEQFF

J: TRBJ1-3
size: NA
D: NA
V: TRBV18
DNA: TGTGCCAGCTCACAAACAGCATCCAACCCCCTCGGAAACACCATATATTTT
CDR3: CASSQTASNPLGNTIYF

J: TRBJ2-2
size: NA
D: NA
V: TRBV5-1
DNA: TGCGCCAGCAGCTTGAGGGCTAGCGCCGGGGAGCTGTTTTTT
CDR3: CASSLRASAGELFF

J: TRBJ1-2
size: few
D: NA
V: TRBV6-5
DNA: TGTGCCAGCAGTTCCACAGCTAACTATGGCTACACCTTC
CDR3: CASSSTANYGYTF

J: TRBJ2-3
size: NA
D: TRBD2
V: TRBV6-5
DNA: TGTGCCAGCATCGAGCGGGGGGCCGGGACAGATACGCAGTATTTT
CDR3: CASIERGAGTDTQYF

J: TRBJ2-3
size: NA
D: NA
V: TRBV7-9
DNA: TGTGCCAGCAGCACAGCGGTCGGGTTGGCAGATACGCAGTATTTT
CDR3: CASSTAVGLADTQYF

J: TRBJ2-5
size: NA
D: TRBD2
V: TRBV7-7
DNA: TGTGCCAGCAGCTTAGGGGCTAGCGGGGGGCCGGAGACCCAGTACTTC
CDR3: CASSLGASGGPETQYF

J: TRBJ1-1
size: NA
D: NA
V: TRBV6-5
DNA: TGTGCCAGCAGTCCCGGACCCTCATCAGGGACTGAAGCTTTCTTT
CDR3: CASSPGPSSGTEAFF

J: TRBJ2-5
size: NA
D: NA
V: TRBV7-2
DNA: TGTGCCAGCAGCCCGGGGCAGGGGCAAGAGACCCAGTACTTC
CDR3: CASSPGQGQETQYF

J: TRBJ2-3
size: NA
D: NA
V: TRBV19
DNA: TGTGCCAGTAGTATGTGGGCGTACGATACGCAGTATTTT
CDR3: CASSMWAYDTQYF

J: TRBJ2-2
size: NA
D: NA
V: TRBV5-1
DNA: TGCGCCAGCAGCTTGGGCAGTCAGAACACCGGGGAGCTGTTTTTT
CDR3: CASSLGSQNTGELFF

J: TRBJ2-3
size: NA
D: TRBD2
V: TRBV4-1
DNA: TGCGCCAGCAGTCGTCCCGGTGGGAGGGGTGATACGCAGTATTTT
CDR3: CASSRPGGRGDTQYF